Detailed here is one TCR beta chain. In the authors' methods: Amplification from reference gene primers served as the basis for estimated nucleated cell counts. Assay used: immunoSEQ multiplex PCR; TCRdb lists only in-frame clones, some missing. The DNA gave D and trimming, while V, J and clone size come from that table. The sample carries about 96,000 clones, 84% recorded once. This sample was included in a study of blood T cell repertoires in COVID-19. Study-wide context: T cells, B-cell-depleted T cells, or PBMCs supplied cDNA or gDNA.

The trim removed 4 bases at V and 5 bases at J, leaving 4 bases unmatched. The germline CDR1 and CDR2 sequences are ENHRY and SYGVKD. The CDR3 is 14 residues long. The TCR sequence derives from a woman in her fifties or sixties with acute or convalescent COVID-19. Sequenced sample: peripheral blood. V and J are TRBV10-3 and TRBJ2-7; TRBD1 matches at 11 bases. CDR3 bases: TGTGCCATCAGTGGGGACAGGGGGATCAACGAGCAGTACTTC. Translating it yields CAISGDRGINEQYF.